This TCR beta chain was documented in a study of CD8 T cells in ankylosing spondylitis (dated by TCRdb to between 2016 and 2019). Background on the whole study: T cell receptor beta repertoires were profiled in healthy donors and ankylosing spondylitis patients so that disease-linked TCR variants could be found. In total, the full study cohort was made up of 110 or so healthy donors and 25 or so ankylosing spondylitis patients. Peripheral blood was sampled, and synovial fluid was also collected from ankylosing spondylitis patients.

The reads were generated on an Illumina HiSeq 2500. Quantitative 5'-RACE with molecular barcodes was used to prepare TCR beta libraries. In the paper's pipeline: A new computational method, built on a probabilistic model of VDJ rearrangement, was used to identify disease-linked TCR variants. TCRdb reanalyzed the raw reads on its own, using fastp at Q25 for trimming and MiXCR for clone calling, and kept in-frame beta chains. Every CDR3 protein is listed once, alongside the most common genes and DNA of its rows. For this entry, the V and J calls and clone size follow TCRdb and not the study's own pipeline. Across this sample there are about 330,000 distinct CDR3 sequences, with around 8% seen only once. The top ten clones comprise roughly 15% of the sample. V is pruned by 4 bases and J by 7 bases, leaving 6 bases of the junction without a gene match. As encoded in the germline V gene, CDR1 is SQVTM while CDR2 is ANQGSEA. Counted from cysteine to phenylalanine, this CDR3 has 14 amino acids. The DNA shown is the 42-base CDR3, in frame from base 1.

On this clonotype: The antigen it binds to is not known. No clone much larger than this one lies a single base away; base qualities are absent.

On the study overall, not on this receptor specifically: Some motif variants had previously been reported in the synovial fluid and blood of reactive arthritis patients, which suggests shared mechanisms of disease initiation. Blood from ankylosing spondylitis patients appeared to be characterized by a TCR beta motif made up of seven or eight highly homologous amino acid variants. The disease-linked clones were reported to be significantly enriched in matched synovial fluid samples from ankylosing spondylitis patients. In peripheral blood, the disease-linked clones were found at relatively low frequencies and had a CD8+ phenotype.

Here the chain combines TRBV29-1 and TRBJ2-1; 11 bases in the middle match TRBD2. The origin of this receptor is a male donor with ankylosing spondylitis. Material for sequencing was blood, either unsorted or a sorted T cell fraction (not recorded which). The DNA reads as follows: TGCAGCGTTGTACCGGGACTAGCGGTTAATGAGCAGTTCTTC. This translates into CSVVPGLAVNEQFF.